The present entry profiles one T cell receptor (beta chain) with its context. This specimen belongs to a study of blood T cell repertoires in COVID-19. Across the study: Samples came from the United States, Italy and Spain, spanning acute and convalescent COVID-19. PBMCs, B-cell-depleted T cells, or T cells provided the cDNA or gDNA that made up the material.

Original processing notes: Estimation of nucleated cell counts relied on the amplification of reference gene primers. Repertoires were generated with immunoSEQ multiplex PCR, while TCRdb's copy carries only in-frame clones and drops some. V and J calls plus clone size are reproduced from that table; the DNA served to infer D and trimming. The sample carries fewer than 90,000 clones, about 74% recorded once. The V segment lost 7 bases and the J segment 7 bases; nucleotides outside the gene matches: 10. The CDR3 extends over 12 amino acids. In germline, CDR1 is SQVTM, CDR2 ANQGSEA. This chain joins TRBV29-1 and TRBJ2-7; 7 bases are shared with TRBD1. The sequence derives from a human donor in a cohort sampled during active COVID-19. The sample comprised peripheral blood. The CDR3 reads CSGGQTLGEQYF. The CDR3 region has the DNA TGCAGCGGGGGACAGACCCTTGGGGAGCAGTACTTC.